This T cell receptor beta chain was profiled in a study of breast tumors, draining lymph nodes, adjacent tissues (TCRdb year 2016). For context, the study as a whole: The study compared TCR beta repertoires across tumor, adjacent nontumor tissue and axillary lymph nodes from breast cancer patients. In human breast cancer, the study set out to assess how tumor, surrounding tissue and draining lymph node repertoires relate to one another and whether T cells might be exchanged between them.

General findings and caveats noted by the study authors: The data were judged consistent with most tumor T cells deriving from the lymph node and then expanding within tumor tissue. Tumors showed preferential V and J gene usage, and their T-cell repertoire diversity fell below that of lymph nodes yet above that of nontumor tissue. Tumor and nontumor tissue repertoires were significantly more similar in luminal-like than in basal-like breast cancer. The conclusion that tumor T cells originate in lymph nodes was presented as consistent with a hypothesis rather than as directly demonstrated.

Sequenced using an Illumina HiSeq 2000. TCR beta chain libraries were generated through multiplex PCR amplification. The amplified TCR beta chain products were analyzed by high-throughput sequencing. TCRdb trimmed public reads at Q25 via fastp, called clones via MiXCR and kept in-frame beta chains. Entries that share a CDR3 protein sequence are merged under the most common genes and DNA. The sample yields about 140,000 distinct CDR3 sequences; about 33% were counted once. Less than 2.5% of the sample is in the top ten clones. V and J are truncated by 6 bases and 4 bases respectively, leaving an intervening sequence of 15 bases. The cysteine opens and the phenylalanine closes a CDR3 of 14 amino acids. Of all the DNA, just the CDR3 is kept, 42 bases in frame from base 1. The germline V gene yields MNHEY for CDR1 and SVGEGT for CDR2. Lymph node samples came from the axillary draining lymph nodes of breast cancer patients.

The table lists this clonotype with many counts. Its specific antigen is unknown. Base qualities are not provided; no much larger clone lies one nucleotide away. The TCR was taken from a female donor with breast cancer. Some clones in this sample may be carry-over from other donors' samples. Recombination linked TRBV6-2 or TRBV6-3 to TRBJ1-2, with the D gene not confidently named. Source material: axillary lymph node tissue. This receptor carries the CDR3 CASSYSAPTYGYTF. The sequence in DNA is TGTGCCAGCAGCTACAGTGCGCCGACCTATGGCTACACCTTC.